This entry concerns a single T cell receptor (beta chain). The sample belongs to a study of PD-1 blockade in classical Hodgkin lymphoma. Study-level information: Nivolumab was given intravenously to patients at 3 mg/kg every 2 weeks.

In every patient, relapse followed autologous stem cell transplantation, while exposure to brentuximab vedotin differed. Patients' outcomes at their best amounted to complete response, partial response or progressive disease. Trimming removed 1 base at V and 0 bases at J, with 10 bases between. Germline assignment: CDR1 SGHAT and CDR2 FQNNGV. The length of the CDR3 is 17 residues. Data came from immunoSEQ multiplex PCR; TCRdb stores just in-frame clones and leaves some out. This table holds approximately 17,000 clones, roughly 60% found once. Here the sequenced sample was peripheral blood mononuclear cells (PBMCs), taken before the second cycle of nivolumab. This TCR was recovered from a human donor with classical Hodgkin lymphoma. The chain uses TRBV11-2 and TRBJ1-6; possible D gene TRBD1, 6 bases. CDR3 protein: CASSLGTASSYNSPLHF. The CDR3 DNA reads TGTGCCAGCAGCTTAGGGACAGCGAGCTCCTATAATTCACCCCTCCACTTT.